The rows below give T cell receptor beta chains drawn from one sample of a study of blood T cell repertoires in COVID-19. The data were produced by immunoSEQ multiplex PCR, yet TCRdb's version contains in-frame clones alone and is incomplete. This table has 65,000 to 95,000 clones, around nine tenths appearing once. Material: peripheral blood. Every receptor here comes from a man aged 50 to 60 with active COVID-19. CDR3s include the opening cysteine and the closing phenylalanine or tryptophan. D genes are given only for firm matches. A clone size is listed for some rows: how often the clone was seen (once, few, many), or a class if it is expanded.

j_gene | abundance | v_gene | d_gene | CDR3nt | CDR3aa
TRBJ2-5 | NA | TRBV5-1 | TRBD2 | TGCGCCAGCAGCTTGGCCCTAGCGGGGGGGCACGAGACCCAGTACTTC | CASSLALAGGHETQYF
TRBJ2-1 | NA | TRBV3-1/TRBV3-2 | TRBD2 | TGTGCCAGCAGCCTAAGCGGGGGGGGCCGAAAAAATGAGCAGTTCTTC | CASSLSGGGRKNEQFF
TRBJ1-1 | NA | TRBV7-9 | TRBD1 | TGTGCCAGCAGCGAAGACAGGGGGTCTGAAGCTTTCTTT | CASSEDRGSEAFF
TRBJ2-5 | NA | TRBV7-2 | TRBD2 | TGTGCCAGCAGCTTATCCGGCGGGGGGATGGAGACCCAGTACTTC | CASSLSGGGMETQYF
TRBJ1-3 | NA | TRBV6-5 | TRBD1 | TGTGCCAGCAGTTATGACAGGGGGCCTGGAAACACCATATATTTT | CASSYDRGPGNTIYF
TRBJ2-7 | NA | TRBV10-3 | TRBD2 | TGTGCCATCAGTGAGCCTAGCGGGAACTCGTTGGAGCAGTACTTC | CAISEPSGNSLEQYF
TRBJ1-5 | NA | TRBV18 | TRBD1 | TGTGCCAGCTCACCAGGGACAGAGAATCAGCCCCAGCATTTT | CASSPGTENQPQHF
TRBJ1-6 | once | TRBV5-1 | NA | TGCGCCAGCAGCTTGGGGGCAGGGAATTCACCCCTCCACTTT | CASSLGAGNSPLHF
TRBJ1-1 | NA | TRBV9 | NA | TGTGCCAGCAGCGTCTCACAGAACACTGAAGCTTTCTTT | CASSVSQNTEAFF
TRBJ2-3 | NA | TRBV19 | TRBD2 | TGTGCCAGTAGTTTAAGCGGGGGCACAGATACGCAGTATTTT | CASSLSGGTDTQYF
TRBJ2-1 | NA | TRBV28 | TRBD1 | TGTGCCAGCAGTGCGACAGGGAGCTCCTACAATGAGCAGTTCTTC | CASSATGSSYNEQFF
TRBJ2-5 | NA | TRBV30 | TRBD2 | TGTGCCTGGACTAGAGCGGGGGGGCAAGAGACCCAGTACTTC | CAWTRAGGQETQYF
TRBJ2-7 | NA | TRBV5-6 | TRBD1 | TGTGCCAGCAGCCCAGGGACAGGGTGGAGGGAGCAGTACTTC | CASSPGTGWREQYF
TRBJ1-1 | NA | TRBV5-1 | NA | TGCGCCAGCAGCTCAAATGCAGGGGCCCCTGAAGCTTTCTTT | CASSSNAGAPEAFF
TRBJ1-2 | NA | TRBV5-3 | TRBD1 | TGTGCCAGAAGCTTGGGACAGGGAGTCTATGGCTACACCTTC | CARSLGQGVYGYTF
TRBJ2-5 | NA | TRBV29-1 | TRBD2 | TGCAGCGCCCGGACAGTTGGGACTAGCGGGGGGTGGGGCGTGACCCAGTACTTC | CSARTVGTSGGWGVTQYF
TRBJ2-5 | NA | TRBV4-2 | NA | TGTGCCAGCAGCCGCGACGGGAGTCGTAGGGAGACCCAGTACTTC | CASSRDGSRRETQYF
TRBJ1-2 | NA | TRBV5-4 | TRBD1 | TGTGCCAGCACCGGGACAGGGAGGGATGGCTACACCTTC | CASTGTGRDGYTF
TRBJ2-3 | NA | TRBV7-9 | NA | TGTGCCAGCAGCCGACTGGCCTACATCGGCACAGATACGCAGTATTTT | CASSRLAYIGTDTQYF
TRBJ1-5 | NA | TRBV6-5 | NA | TGTGCCAGCAGACGGACGGAATTCGGGGGGCCCCAGCATTTT | CASRRTEFGGPQHF
TRBJ2-3 | NA | TRBV7-9 | TRBD2 | TGTGCCACTTCACCGGGACTAGCGGGAGATACGCAGTATTTT | CATSPGLAGDTQYF
TRBJ2-4 | NA | TRBV25-1 | TRBD2 | TGTGCCAGCAGTCCAAATAGCGGGAGCTCTGATGGGGACATTCAGTACTTC | CASSPNSGSSDGDIQYF
TRBJ1-6 | NA | TRBV11-2 | TRBD1 | TGTGCCAGCAGCGATCACAGGGGATCACCCCTCCACTTT | CASSDHRGSPLHF
TRBJ1-1 | once | TRBV18 | NA | TGTGCCAGCTCACTGGGCAGGAACACTGAAGCTTTCTTT | CASSLGRNTEAFF
TRBJ1-5 | NA | TRBV6-1 | NA | TGTGCCAGCAGTAAAGAAGCCGGGTCATTCAATCAGCCCCAGCATTTT | CASSKEAGSFNQPQHF
TRBJ2-5 | NA | TRBV10-2 | TRBD2 | TGCGCCAGCAGTTTACCCACTAGCGCGGAGACCCAGTACTTC | CASSLPTSAETQYF
TRBJ2-5 | NA | TRBV14 | NA | TGTGCCAGCAGCCAAGGCGACGCGGCCCAAGAGACCCAGTACTTC | CASSQGDAAQETQYF
TRBJ1-3 | NA | TRBV9 | NA | TGTGCCAGCAGCGTAGATTCAGGGTTTGGAAACACCATATATTTT | CASSVDSGFGNTIYF
TRBJ2-1 | NA | TRBV9 | TRBD1 | TGTGCCAGCAGCGTAGAGGGACAGGTTTACAATGAGCAGTTCTTC | CASSVEGQVYNEQFF
TRBJ1-2 | NA | TRBV19 | NA | TGTGCCAGTAGTATACCCGGTAACTATGGCTACACCTTC | CASSIPGNYGYTF
TRBJ2-2 | NA | TRBV9 | TRBD2 | TGTGCCAGCAGCGCGCTAGCGGGGGCTATTAACACCGGGGAGCTGTTTTTT | CASSALAGAINTGELFF
TRBJ2-3 | NA | TRBV5-1 | NA | TGCGCCAGCAGCTTCGAACGGCAGGGTTTCGCAGATACGCAGTATTTT | CASSFERQGFADTQYF
TRBJ2-7 | NA | TRBV7-8 | TRBD1 | TGTGCCAGCAGCTTAGCGTCGAACAGGGGGGCTTTGGACGAGCAGTACTTC | CASSLASNRGALDEQYF
TRBJ1-4 | NA | TRBV28 | NA | TGTGCCAGCAGTTCTCCCTCGACTGGAGAAAAACTGTTTTTT | CASSSPSTGEKLFF
TRBJ2-2 | NA | TRBV7-3 | TRBD2 | TGTGCCAGCAGCCCGCGGGGGGGTGCCGGGGAGCTGTTTTTT | CASSPRGGAGELFF
TRBJ2-4 | NA | TRBV20-1 | TRBD1 | TGCAGTGCTAGTGGAGCCGGGACAGGAAACATTCAGTACTTC | CSASGAGTGNIQYF
TRBJ2-2 | few | TRBV6-5 | NA | TGTGCCAGCAGTTTCAGGCCCTTTAACACCGGGGAGCTGTTTTTT | CASSFRPFNTGELFF
TRBJ1-6 | few | TRBV19 | NA | TGTGCCAGTACCCCAGCGAGGTCACCCCTCCACTTT | CASTPARSPLHF
TRBJ1-3 | NA | TRBV7-2 | NA | TGTGCCAGCAGCCTTCGGGGGTTGGCGGACACCATATATTTT | CASSLRGLADTIYF
TRBJ2-5 | NA | TRBV11-2 | NA | TGTGCCAGCAGCACTACTAGGACGGAGACCCAGTACTTC | CASSTTRTETQYF
TRBJ2-7 | NA | TRBV7-6 | TRBD2 | TGTGCCAGCAGCTCAACCCTAGCGGGGGCAAGCTCCTACGAGCAGTACTTC | CASSSTLAGASSYEQYF
TRBJ2-2 | NA | TRBV5-1 | NA | TGCGCCAGCAGCTTTGGACAGAACACCGGGGAGCTGTTTTTT | CASSFGQNTGELFF
TRBJ2-3 | NA | TRBV7-3 | NA | TGTGCCAGCAGCTTGAATCCGGGACTAGATACGCAGTATTTT | CASSLNPGLDTQYF
TRBJ1-1 | NA | TRBV11-2 | NA | TGTGCCAGCAGCTTAGATAACACCGAAGCTTTCTTT | CASSLDNTEAFF
TRBJ1-2 | once | TRBV19 | TRBD1 | TGTGCCAGTAGCGACACCGGGACAGGGAGGTATGGCTACACCTTC | CASSDTGTGRYGYTF
TRBJ2-2 | NA | TRBV3-1/TRBV3-2 | NA | TGTGCCAGCAGCCAAGGAGGAGGGGGCTACACCGGGGAGCTGTTTTTT | CASSQGGGGYTGELFF